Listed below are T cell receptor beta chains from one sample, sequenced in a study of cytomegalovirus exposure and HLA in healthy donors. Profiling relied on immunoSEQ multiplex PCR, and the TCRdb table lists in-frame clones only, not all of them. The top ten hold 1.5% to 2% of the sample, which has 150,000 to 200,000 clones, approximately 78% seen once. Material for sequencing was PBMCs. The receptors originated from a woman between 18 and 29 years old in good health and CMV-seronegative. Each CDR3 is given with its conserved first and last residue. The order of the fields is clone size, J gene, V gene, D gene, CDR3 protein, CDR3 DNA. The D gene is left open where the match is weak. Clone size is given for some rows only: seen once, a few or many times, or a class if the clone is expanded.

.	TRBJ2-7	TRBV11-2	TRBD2	CASSLGLAVSYEQYF	TGTGCCAGCAGCCTAGGACTAGCGGTAAGCTACGAGCAGTACTTC
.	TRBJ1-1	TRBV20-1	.	CSARGITEAFF	TGCAGTGCTCGGGGTATCACTGAAGCTTTCTTT
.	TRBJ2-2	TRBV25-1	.	CASSDQGQGSGELFF	TGTGCCAGCAGTGACCAAGGCCAGGGTTCAGGGGAGCTGTTTTTT
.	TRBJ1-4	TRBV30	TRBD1	CAWGTGGLDEKLFF	TGTGCCTGGGGGACAGGGGGACTGGATGAAAAACTGTTTTTT
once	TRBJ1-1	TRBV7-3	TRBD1	CASSIRQGGDTEAFF	TGTGCCAGCAGCATTCGACAGGGGGGAGACACTGAAGCTTTCTTT
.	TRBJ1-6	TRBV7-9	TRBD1	CASSINRGNSPLHF	TGTGCCAGCAGCATTAACAGGGGGAATTCACCCCTCCACTTT
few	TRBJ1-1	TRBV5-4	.	CASSLGGQLMNTEAFF	TGTGCCAGCAGCTTGGGGGGGCAGCTAATGAACACTGAAGCTTTCTTT
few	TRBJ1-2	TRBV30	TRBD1	CAWSAPGQAYGYTF	TGTGCCTGGAGTGCCCCGGGACAGGCATATGGCTACACCTTC
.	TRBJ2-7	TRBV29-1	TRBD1	CSVLGTGSYEQYF	TGCAGCGTTTTAGGGACAGGCTCCTACGAGCAGTACTTC
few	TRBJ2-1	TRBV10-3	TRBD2	CAIRRGGREQFF	TGTGCCATCAGGCGGGGGGGCAGGGAGCAGTTCTTC
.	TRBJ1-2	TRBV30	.	CAWSITLRGTDGYTF	TGTGCCTGGAGTATTACCCTCAGGGGTACAGATGGCTACACCTTC
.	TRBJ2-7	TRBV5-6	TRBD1	CASSQKAGTDSYKQYF	TGTGCCAGCAGTCAAAAAGCCGGGACAGACTCCTATAAGCAGTACTTC
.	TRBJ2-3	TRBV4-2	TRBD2	CASSQKASSGTSTDTQYF	TGTGCCAGCAGCCAGAAGGCTTCTAGCGGAACTAGCACAGATACGCAGTATTTT
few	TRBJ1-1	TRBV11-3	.	CASSDRGEGVAFF	TGTGCCAGCAGCGACCGGGGTGAGGGGGTTGCTTTCTTT
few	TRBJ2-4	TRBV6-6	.	CASSYAGTNIQYF	TGTGCCAGCAGTTACGCGGGGACAAACATTCAGTACTTC
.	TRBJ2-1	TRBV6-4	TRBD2	CASSDGTSGPNEQFF	TGTGCCAGCAGTGACGGGACTAGCGGGCCCAATGAGCAGTTCTTC
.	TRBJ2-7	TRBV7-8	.	CASSPWGTGPKSVEQYF	TGTGCCAGCAGCCCGTGGGGTACAGGCCCTAAATCGGTGGAGCAGTACTTC
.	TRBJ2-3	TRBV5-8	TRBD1	CASPQGARADTQYF	TGTGCCTCCCCGCAGGGGGCGCGTGCAGATACGCAGTATTTT
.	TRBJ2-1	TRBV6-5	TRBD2	CAGGDPYNEQFF	TGTGCCGGGGGGGACCCATACAATGAGCAGTTCTTC
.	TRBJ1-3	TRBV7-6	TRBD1	CATGGTGGNTIYF	TGTGCCACCGGTGGGACAGGCGGAAACACCATATATTTT
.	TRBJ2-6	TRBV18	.	CASSPQGAGANVLTF	TGTGCCAGCTCACCACAGGGGGCTGGGGCCAACGTCCTGACTTTC
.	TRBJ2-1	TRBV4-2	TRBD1	CASSQDPFGTGRRNEQFF	TGTGCCAGCAGCCAAGATCCCTTCGGGACAGGACGCCGCAATGAGCAGTTCTTC
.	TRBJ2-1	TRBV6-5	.	CASSYSLLETYNEQFF	TGTGCCAGCAGTTACTCTCTGCTAGAGACCTACAATGAGCAGTTCTTC
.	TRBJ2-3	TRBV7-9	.	CASSLNGQVF	TGTGCCAGCAGCTTAAATGGGCAGGTTTTT
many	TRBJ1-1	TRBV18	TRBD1	CASSRGQGNTEAFF	TGTGCCAGCTCACGGGGACAGGGGAACACTGAAGCTTTCTTT
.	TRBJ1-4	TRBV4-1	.	CASSQAQGNEKLFF	TGCGCCAGCAGCCAAGCGCAGGGGAATGAAAAACTGTTTTTT
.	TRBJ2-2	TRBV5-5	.	CASSLLSGNTGELFF	TGTGCCAGCAGCTTGTTGTCAGGGAACACCGGGGAGCTGTTTTTT
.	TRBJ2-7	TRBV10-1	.	CASSESISPLYEQYF	TGCGCCAGCAGTGAGTCGATCAGTCCGCTCTACGAGCAGTACTTC
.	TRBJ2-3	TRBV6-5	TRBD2	CASSRTSGRTDTQYF	TGTGCCAGCAGCCGGACTAGCGGTCGCACAGATACGCAGTATTTT
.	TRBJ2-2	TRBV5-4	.	CASSLISDPGELFF	TGTGCCAGCAGCTTGATCTCAGATCCAGGGGAGCTGTTTTTT
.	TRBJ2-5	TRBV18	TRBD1	CASSPGQGLVETQYF	TGTGCCAGCTCACCAGGACAGGGTTTAGTTGAGACCCAGTACTTC
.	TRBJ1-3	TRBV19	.	CASSIGSISGGNTIYF	TGTGCCAGTAGTATCGGGAGTATATCAGGAGGAAACACCATATATTTT
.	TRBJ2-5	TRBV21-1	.	CASSSRLAGGPPPETQYF	TGTGCCAGCAGCAGCAGACTAGCGGGAGGGCCTCCCCCGGAGACCCAGTACTTC
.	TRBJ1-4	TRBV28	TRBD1	CASSSGTATSTNEKLFF	TGTGCCAGCAGTTCAGGGACAGCCACGTCAACTAATGAAAAACTGTTTTTT
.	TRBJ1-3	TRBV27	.	CASRLSSGNTIYF	TGTGCCAGCAGGCTTAGCTCTGGAAACACCATATATTTT
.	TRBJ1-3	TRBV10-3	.	CAISEGGFSGNTIYF	TGTGCCATCAGTGAGGGTGGCTTCTCTGGAAACACCATATATTTT
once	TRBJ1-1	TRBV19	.	CASGGEPGTEAFF	TGTGCCAGCGGGGGAGAGCCTGGCACTGAAGCTTTCTTT
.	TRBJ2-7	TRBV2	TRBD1	CASSGTGGYVEQYF	TGTGCCAGCAGTGGGACAGGGGGCTATGTCGAGCAGTACTTC
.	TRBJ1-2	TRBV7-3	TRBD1	CASSLTPAQGGYGYTF	TGTGCCAGCAGCTTAACGCCCGCACAGGGGGGCTATGGCTACACCTTC
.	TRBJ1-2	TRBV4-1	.	CASSQDSRVLYGYTF	TGCGCCAGCAGCCAAGATTCCAGGGTTCTCTATGGCTACACCTTC
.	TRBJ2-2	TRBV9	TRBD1	CASSDRGTGGAGELFF	TGTGCCAGCAGCGACCGCGGGACAGGGGGCGCGGGGGAGCTGTTTTTT
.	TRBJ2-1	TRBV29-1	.	CSVDRLAVGGEQFF	TGCAGCGTTGATAGGTTGGCTGTAGGGGGTGAGCAGTTCTTC
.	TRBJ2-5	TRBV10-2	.	CASSEDREFAGGQETQYF	TGCGCCAGCAGTGAGGACAGGGAATTCGCCGGGGGTCAAGAGACCCAGTACTTC
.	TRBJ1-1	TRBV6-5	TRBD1	CASSYETGAPVAFF	TGTGCCAGCAGTTACGAGACAGGGGCTCCGGTAGCTTTCTTT
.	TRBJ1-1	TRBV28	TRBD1	CASSLTGGMNTEAFF	TGTGCCAGCAGTTTGACAGGGGGTATGAACACTGAAGCTTTCTTT
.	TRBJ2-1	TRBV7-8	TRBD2	CASSPWVAGDYEQFF	TGTGCCAGCAGCCCCTGGGTAGCGGGAGACTATGAGCAGTTCTTC
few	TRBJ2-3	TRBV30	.	CAWSVSGGWGTDTQYF	TGTGCCTGGAGTGTATCTGGCGGATGGGGCACAGATACGCAGTATTTT
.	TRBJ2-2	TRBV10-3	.	CAISAQTGTSNTGELFF	TGTGCCATCAGTGCCCAAACCGGGACATCGAACACCGGGGAGCTGTTTTTT
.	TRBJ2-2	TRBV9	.	CASSVEGAQLGELFF	TGTGCCAGCAGCGTAGAAGGGGCCCAGCTCGGGGAGCTGTTTTTT
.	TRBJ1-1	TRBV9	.	CASSVATDMNTEAFF	TGTGCCAGCAGCGTAGCAACAGACATGAACACTGAAGCTTTCTTT
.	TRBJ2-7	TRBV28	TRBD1	CASSRTGGTYEQYF	TGTGCCAGCAGCCGGACAGGGGGAACCTACGAGCAGTACTTC
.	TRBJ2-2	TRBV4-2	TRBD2	CASSPPLAGGRTGELFF	TGTGCCAGCAGCCCTCCACTAGCGGGGGGGCGGACCGGGGAGCTGTTTTTT
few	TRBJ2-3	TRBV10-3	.	CAISEGHTRTTDTQYF	TGTGCCATCAGTGAAGGACACACAAGGACCACAGATACGCAGTATTTT
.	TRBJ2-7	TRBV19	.	CASSPGHSYEQYF	TGTGCCAGTAGTCCGGGACACTCCTACGAGCAGTACTTC
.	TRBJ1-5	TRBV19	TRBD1	CASSIASRGSHQPQHF	TGTGCCAGTAGTATAGCCAGCAGGGGGAGTCATCAGCCCCAGCATTTT